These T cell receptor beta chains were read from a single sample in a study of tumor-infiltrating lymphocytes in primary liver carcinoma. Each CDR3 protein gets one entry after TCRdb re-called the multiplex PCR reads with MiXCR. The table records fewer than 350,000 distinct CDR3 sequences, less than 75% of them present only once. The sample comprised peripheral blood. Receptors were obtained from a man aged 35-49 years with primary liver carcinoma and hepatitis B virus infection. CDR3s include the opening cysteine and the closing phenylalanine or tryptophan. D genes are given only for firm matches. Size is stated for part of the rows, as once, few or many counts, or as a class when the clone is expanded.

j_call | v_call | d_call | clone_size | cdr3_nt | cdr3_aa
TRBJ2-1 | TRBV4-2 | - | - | TGCGCCAGCAGCCAATATCGGGGGCCATACAATGAGCAGTTCTTC | CASSQYRGPYNEQFF
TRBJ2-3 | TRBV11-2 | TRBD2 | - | TGTGCCAGCAGCTCTCCCAGGGACCTTGAGACTAGCGGGAGAGCAGATACGCAGTATTTT | CASSSPRDLETSGRADTQYF
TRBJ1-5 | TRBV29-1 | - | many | TGCAGCGTTGGCGGGGCGGTGGGCAATCAGCCCCAGCATTTT | CSVGGAVGNQPQHF
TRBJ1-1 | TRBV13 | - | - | TGTGCCAGCAGTCCTCCGGTGTGGGCTGAAGCTTTCTTT | CASSPPVWAEAFF
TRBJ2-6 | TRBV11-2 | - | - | TGTGCCAGCAGCTTCCGGGGCGTTAGGAGTAGAGCCACTGGGGCCAACGTCCTGACTTTC | CASSFRGVRSRATGANVLTF
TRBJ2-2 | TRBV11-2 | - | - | TGTCCCAGCAGCTTACTCTCTCAGGCCTGGGAGCTGTTTTTT | CPSSLLSQAWELFF
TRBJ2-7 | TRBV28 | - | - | TGTGCCAGCAGCAAATTGGACCCTCCCTACGAGCGGTATTTC | CASSKLDPPYERYF
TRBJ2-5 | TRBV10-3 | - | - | TGTTACATCAGTGAGTCGTCAGGGTTGCTGGACTTC | CYISESSGLLDF
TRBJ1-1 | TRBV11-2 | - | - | TGTACCAGCAGCGTCCGGCAGAACACTGAAGCTTTTTTT | CTSSVRQNTEAFF
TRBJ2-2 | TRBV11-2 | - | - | TGTGCCAGCAGCTTCACCCGGGGCCCCACCGGGGAGCTGTTTTTT | CASSFTRGPTGELFF
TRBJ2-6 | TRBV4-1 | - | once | TGCGCCAGCAACCAAGAGGAATGGGGTTCTGGGGCCAACATCCTGACTTTC | CASNQEEWGSGANILTF
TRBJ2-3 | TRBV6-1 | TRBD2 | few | TGTGCCAGCAGTGCGGGACTAGCGGGTAGCACAGATACGCAGTATTTT | CASSAGLAGSTDTQYF
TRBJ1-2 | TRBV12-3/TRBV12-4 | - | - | TGTGCCAGCAGTTCCAGGGACGCCTACTCCTTC | CASSSRDAYSF
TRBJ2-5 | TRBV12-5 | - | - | TGTGCTAGCGCCAGGGACTGGGGGACCCAGTACTTC | CASARDWGTQYF
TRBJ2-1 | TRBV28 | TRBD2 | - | TGTGCCAGCACCAACCCGGGGGGTAACAATGAGCAGTTCTTC | CASTNPGGNNEQFF
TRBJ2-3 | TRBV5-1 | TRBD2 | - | TGCGCCAGCAGCTTGGAACTAGCGAGCACAGATACGCAGTATTTT | CASSLELASTDTQYF
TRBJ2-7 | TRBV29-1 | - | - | TGCAGCGTCCCGGGACGGGGAGGGGGGCAGTACTTC | CSVPGRGGGQYF
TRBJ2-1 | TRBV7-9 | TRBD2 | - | TGTGCCAGCAGCCGCTCCGGGACTAGTCTATCAAATGAGCAGTTCTTC | CASSRSGTSLSNEQFF
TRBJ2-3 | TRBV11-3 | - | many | TGTGCCAGCAGCCCGGTCGAGGGGACTAGCACAGATACGCAGTATTTT | CASSPVEGTSTDTQYF
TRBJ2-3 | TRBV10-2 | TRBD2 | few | TGCGCCAGCAGTGACGGACTAGCGGGAGCAAATACGCAGTATTTT | CASSDGLAGANTQYF
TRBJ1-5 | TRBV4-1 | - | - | TGCGCCAGCATCCCGGGCTGGGGCCATCAGCCCCAGCATTTT | CASIPGWGHQPQHF
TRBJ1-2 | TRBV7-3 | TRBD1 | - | TGTGCCAGCAGCCCGACAGGGGGCTCTGGCTGCACCTTC | CASSPTGGSGCTF
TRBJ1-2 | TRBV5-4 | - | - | TGTCCCAACAGCCCCGGGGATCGGGGATATGGCTACACCTTC | CPNSPGDRGYGYTF
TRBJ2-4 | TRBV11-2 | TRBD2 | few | TGTGCCAGCAGCTTAGATCAAGAGGCGGGAGGGCCTCCAGCCAAAAACATTCAGTACTTC | CASSLDQEAGGPPAKNIQYF
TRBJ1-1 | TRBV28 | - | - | TGTGCCGGCACTTTATCGGGCGGATATAACACTGAAGCTTTCTTT | CAGTLSGGYNTEAFF
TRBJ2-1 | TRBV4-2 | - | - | TGTGCCAGCAACCAAGAAGGCTTAAGCTCCTACAATGAGCAGTTCTTC | CASNQEGLSSYNEQFF
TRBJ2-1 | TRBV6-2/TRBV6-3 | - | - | TGTGCCAGCGTCGGAGCGGGTGAGCAATTCTTC | CASVGAGEQFF
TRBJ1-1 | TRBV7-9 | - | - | TGTGCCAGCAGCGCCCAGGCGGGATCTACTGAAGCTTTCTTT | CASSAQAGSTEAFF
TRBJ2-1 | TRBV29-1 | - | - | TGCAGCGTTGAAGCTGGTGGAGTGGGCAATGAGCAGTTCTTC | CSVEAGGVGNEQFF
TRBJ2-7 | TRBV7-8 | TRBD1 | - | TGTGCCAGCAGCCTTCAACAGGGGTACGAGCAGTACTTC | CASSLQQGYEQYF
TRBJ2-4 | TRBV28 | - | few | TGTGCCACCTTCGGGTATGGGAAAAACATTCAGTACTTC | CATFGYGKNIQYF
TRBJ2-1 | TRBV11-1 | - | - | TGTGCCAGCAGCCCGACGAGGAGGACCTACAATGAACAGTTCTTC | CASSPTRRTYNEQFF